This TCR beta chain was observed in a study of cytomegalovirus exposure and HLA in healthy donors. V shed 5 bases and J shed 3 bases, with 17 bases lying between them. Germline V gene lookup returns CDR1 MNHEY and CDR2 SMNVEV (reference sequence). The CDR3 runs 15 residues. PCR was performed using 60 Vbeta and 13 Jbeta primers. The data were produced by immunoSEQ multiplex PCR, yet TCRdb's version contains in-frame clones alone and is incomplete. The sample includes roughly 160,000 clones, over 60% of them seen just once. The clonotype originates from a woman in her twenties or thirties in good health and CMV-seronegative. The V and J genes are TRBV27 and TRBJ2-7; TRBD2 might be the D (6 bases). The sequencing sample was made of PBMCs. In DNA form, the CDR3 reads TGTGCCAGCAGTACCCGCCGGGACGGGAGCTACGAGCAGTACTTC. Translated, it gives CASSTRRDGSYEQYF.